The next 25 T cell receptor beta chains were all read from a single sample in a study of cytomegalovirus exposure and HLA in healthy donors. PCR involved 60 Vbeta and 13 Jbeta primers. Sequencing used immunoSEQ multiplex PCR; TCRdb keeps in-frame clones, though not all of them. In all, the sample yields 25,000 to 35,000 clones. What was sequenced was PBMCs. The receptors derive from a man in his forties in good health and CMV-seronegative.

This chain joins TRBV6-1 and TRBJ2-1; 7 bases fit TRBD2. Germline V gene lookup returns CDR1 MNHNS and CDR2 SASEGT. The CDR3 has 14 amino acids. Trimming at V came to 1 base and at J to 5 bases, leaving 2 bases not matched to a gene. The CDR3 DNA sequence: TGTGCCAGCAGTGAAGTTGGGACTAACAATGAGCAGTTCTTC. This translates into CASSEVGTNNEQFF.

V is TRBV10-1 and J is TRBJ2-1, with TRBD2 matching 7 bases. Trimming cost V 3 bases and J 6 bases; bases outside gene matches: 17. This CDR3 has 18 amino acids. Germline V gene lookup returns CDR1 WNHNN and CDR2 SYGVQD (reference sequence). The CDR3 coding sequence is TGCGCCAGCAGTGAAGACGGCGGGAGAGGTGAGGCTTCCAATGAGCAGTTCTTC. Protein sequence: CASSEDGGRGEASNEQFF.

The chain has TRBV10-1 and TRBJ2-7; D perhaps matches TRBD1 (5 bases). The CDR3 runs to 14 residues. The germline CDR1 and CDR2 sequences are WNHNN and SYGVQD (reference sequence). The V end lost 3 bases, the J end lost 5 bases, and 14 bases lay between the germline ends. CDR3 nucleotide sequence: TGCGCCAGCAGTGATCAGGGTTGGGGCGACGAGCAGTACTTC. Translating it yields CASSDQGWGDEQYF.

The V and J genes are TRBV29-1 and TRBJ1-2; 9 bases agree with TRBD1. The CDR3 runs 14 residues. From germline, CDR1 is SQVTM and CDR2 ANQGSEA. The J segment lost 4 bases and the V segment lost 6 bases, leaving 9 bases of the junction unmatched. For the CDR3, the DNA is TGCAGCGTGCCCGGACAGGGGATGGGCTATGGCTACACCTTC. Encoded protein: CSVPGQGMGYGYTF.

The rearrangement joins TRBV28 to TRBJ1-4; possibly TRBD1 for D (6 bases). CDR3 size: 15 residues. Germline V gene data show CDR1 as MDHEN and CDR2 as SYDVKM. V lost 5 bases to trimming and J lost 4 bases, with 14 bases between them. The CDR3 DNA is TGTGCCAGCAGTCCCCTGACAGGTTTTAATGAAAAACTGTTTTTT. Encoded protein: CASSPLTGFNEKLFF. The variable domain in full, with the rest retrieved from reference TRBV28 and TRBJ1-4, is DVKVTQSSRYLVKRTGEKVFLECVQDMDHENMFWYRQDPGLGLRLIYFSYDVKMKEKGDIPEGYSVSREKKERFSLILESASTNQTSMYLCASSPLTGFNEKLFFGSGTQLSVL.

Details on this clone: The junction shows a germline mismatch at one end, possibly a read error. This chain connects TRBV18 to TRBJ1-6, with a tentative D call TRBD1 (6 bases). Germline V lookup: CDR1 KGHSH, CDR2 LQKENI. The CDR3 consists of 16 residues. CDR3 in DNA: TGTGCCAGCTCACCGACCAACGGCAGGGGTGATTCACACCTCCACTTT. Amino acids: CASSPTNGRGDSHLHF.

This rearrangement joins TRBV20-1 to TRBJ1-3; D is uncertain. The CDR3 is 11 residues long. From germline, CDR1 is DFQATT and CDR2 SNEGSKA (reference sequence). V was trimmed by 6 bases and J by 4 bases, leaving 7 bases between them. Here the CDR3 reads CSARRGNTIYF. The CDR3 DNA follows: TGCAGTGCGCGCAGGGGAAACACCATATATTTT.

V is TRBV7-9 and J is TRBJ2-1, with TRBD2 matching over 11 bases. The CDR3 spans 16 residues. The V gene end was trimmed by 1 base and the J gene end by 5 bases; junction bases not matched to a gene: 4. Germline assignment: CDR1 SEHNR and CDR2 FQNEAQ (reference sequence). As DNA, the CDR3 is TGTGCCAGCAGCTTAGTTAGGGGACTAGCGGACAATGAGCAGTTCTTC. Translated: CASSLVRGLADNEQFF.

In DNA form, the CDR3 reads TGTGCCAGCAGTTTATTCAGGGCCACTGAAGCTTTCTTT. It translates to CASSLFRATEAFF. The rearrangement links TRBV27 to TRBJ1-1; maybe TRBD1 (5 bases). CDR3 length equals 13 residues. Germline V gene sequence: CDR1 MNHEY, CDR2 SMNVEV (reference sequence). V lost 1 base, J lost 4 bases, and 7 bases lay in between.

The rearrangement joins TRBV30 to TRBJ1-2; TRBD1 might be the D (6 bases). The CDR3 is 17 residues long. Germline V gives CDR1 GTSNPN, CDR2 SVGIG (reference sequence). V was clipped by 4 bases and J by 4 bases, with 25 bases between them. CDR3 region: CAWKWGRGLSSLYGYTF. CDR3 DNA sequence: TGTGCCTGGAAATGGGGCAGGGGCCTATCAAGCCTCTATGGCTACACCTTC.

The genes are TRBV27 and TRBJ1-2; 11 nucleotides match TRBD1. CDR1 and CDR2 (germline): MNHEY, SMNVEV (reference sequence). CDR3 length: 15 residues. V lost 8 bases to trimming and J lost 5 bases; unmatched junction nucleotides: 10. As DNA, the CDR3 is TGTGCCAGCTCCAGGGACAGGGGGGGGTTTTATGGCTACACCTTC. Translation: CASSRDRGGFYGYTF.

The CDR3 nucleotides are TGCGCCAGCAGCTTGTTCTCAGGGTCGCCCACTGAAGCTTTCTTT. Protein sequence: CASSLFSGSPTEAFF. The V and J genes are TRBV5-1 and TRBJ1-1; tentatively, D is TRBD1 (5 bases). The CDR3 has 15 residues. V was trimmed by 1 base and J by 4 bases, leaving 14 bases between them. Looked up from germline, CDR1 is SGHRS and CDR2 is YFSETQ. The variable domain in full, completed from reference TRBV5-1 and TRBJ1-1, reads KAGVTQTPRYLIKTRGQQVTLSCSPISGHRSVSWYQQTPGQGLQFLFEYFSETQRNKGNFPGRFSGRQFSNSRSEMNVSTLELGDSALYLCASSLFSGSPTEAFFGQGTRLTVV.

This chain connects TRBV29-1 to TRBJ1-2; the D gene is possibly TRBD1 (5 bases). This CDR3 is built from 12 residues. The V and J ends lost 4 bases and 2 bases respectively, with 8 bases between them. The germline V gene has CDR1 SQVTM and CDR2 ANQGSEA. The CDR3 DNA reads as TGCAGCGTTGGGGGGGGGAACTATGGCTACACCTTC. This sequence encodes CSVGGGNYGYTF.

V and J are TRBV4-2 and TRBJ2-1, with 10 nucleotides matching TRBD2. This CDR3 is 17 amino acids long. The V gene's germline CDR1 is LGHNA and CDR2 YNFKEQ. The trim removed 0 bases at V and 8 bases at J, leaving 10 bases unmatched. The CDR3 reads CASSQDLGLAAKDEQFF. CDR3 DNA: TGTGCCAGCAGCCAAGATCTCGGACTAGCGGCGAAGGATGAGCAGTTCTTC.

V is TRBV4-2 and J is TRBJ2-7; 8 bases are a match to TRBD1. Losses at the gene ends were 8 bases for V and 5 bases for J; bases not matched to a gene: 23. Germline CDR1 LGHNA, CDR2 YNFKEQ. This CDR3 comprises 18 residues. The CDR3 loop is CASRDSNSKTGGSHEQYF. The CDR3 DNA sequence: TGTGCCAGCCGAGACTCGAATAGCAAAACAGGGGGGTCCCACGAGCAGTACTTC.

V is TRBV27 and J is TRBJ1-1; D call uncertain. Germline lookup yields CDR1 MNHEY and CDR2 SMNVEV (reference sequence). The CDR3 runs 14 residues. The ends were cut back, 5 bases at V and 2 bases at J, with 12 bases in the middle. CDR3 protein: CASSNVPGNTEAFF. CDR3 nucleotide sequence: TGTGCCAGCAGTAACGTTCCGGGAAACACTGAAGCTTTCTTT.

The genes are TRBV30 and TRBJ2-6; 10 bases agree with TRBD1. Germline CDR1 is GTSNPN and CDR2 is SVGIG (reference sequence). The length of the CDR3 is 14 residues. Losses at the gene ends were 3 bases for V and 4 bases for J; bases not matched to a gene: 0. Here the CDR3 reads CAWRTGGGANVLTF. DNA of the CDR3: TGTGCCTGGAGGACAGGGGGCGGGGCCAACGTCCTGACTTTC.

The rearrangement uses TRBV18 and TRBJ2-3; the D gene is possibly TRBD2 (5 bases). V lost 6 bases and J lost 1, with 14 bases in between. Germline V gene data show CDR1 as KGHSH and CDR2 as LQKENI. CDR3 length: 15 residues. The CDR3 DNA reads TGTGCCAGCTCCCAAGGGAGCCTCGGCACAGATACGCAGTATTTT. Its protein product is CASSQGSLGTDTQYF.

The CDR3 region has the DNA TGCGCCAGCAGTCACCGGGACAGGGCCACTGAAGCTTTCTTT. Translation gives CASSHRDRATEAFF. This chain joins TRBV23-1 and TRBJ1-1; 9 bases fit TRBD1. TRBV23-1 is annotated as an ORF whose role is uncertain. This CDR3 has 14 amino acids. Germline trimming cut 3 bases from V and 4 bases from J; bases unmatched to any gene: 3.

J is TRBJ1-3 and V is TRBV2; maybe TRBD1 (6 bases). Trimming cost V 2 bases and J 4 bases, with 12 bases left between them. The length of the CDR3 is 15 residues. Per the germline V gene, CDR1 is SNHLY and CDR2 is FYNNEI. CDR3 amino acids: CASSEQGLRGNTIYF. The CDR3 nucleotides are TGTGCCAGCAGTGAACAGGGGTTGAGAGGAAACACCATATATTTT.

The V and J genes are TRBV30 and TRBJ2-2; D call uncertain. Between the trimmed V and J ends, which lost 3 bases and 3 bases, there was a span of 5 bases. The CDR3 runs to 12 residues. Germline V gene lookup returns CDR1 GTSNPN and CDR2 SVGIG (reference sequence). For the CDR3, the DNA is TGTGCCTGGAGACTGTACACCGGGGAGCTGTTTTTT. It codes for CAWRLYTGELFF.

On this clone itself: In the same sample, other DNA sequences code for this CDR3. The rearrangement uses TRBV18 and TRBJ2-7; possible D gene TRBD2, 6 bases. Trimming pared 2 bases from V and 3 bases from J, leaving 11 bases between. This CDR3 region has 14 residues. Looked up from germline, CDR1 is KGHSH and CDR2 is LQKENI. CDR3 in amino acids: CASSPGREDYEQYF. DNA of the CDR3: TGTGCCAGCTCACCAGGAAGGGAGGACTACGAGCAGTACTTC.

V and J are TRBV4-1 and TRBJ2-7; 10 bases line up with TRBD1. Germline-derived CDR1 and CDR2 are MGHRA and YSYEKL. CDR3 length: 16 residues. V was clipped by 4 bases and J by 3 bases; unmatched bases: 9. CDR3 DNA: TGCGCCAGCAGCCTCCTACCGACAGGGGGCGGCTACGAGCAGTACTTC. This sequence encodes CASSLLPTGGGYEQYF.

V usage is TRBV18 and J usage is TRBJ1-4, with unresolved D. Per germline, CDR1 KGHSH and CDR2 LQKENI. This CDR3 is 15 amino acids long. Trimming removed 2 bases from V and 7 bases from J, with 14 bases in between. CDR3 in amino acids: CASSPGLSKGEKLFF. CDR3 nucleotides: TGTGCCAGCTCACCAGGACTCTCGAAGGGTGAAAAACTGTTTTTT.

The chain employs TRBV7-3 and TRBJ2-1, with D possibly matching TRBD2 (5 bases). CDR1 is SGHTA and CDR2 is FQGTGA in the germline V gene. The CDR3 is made up of 14 amino acids. Trimming cost V 2 bases and J 8 bases, with 13 bases left between them. The CDR3 region has the DNA TGTGCCAGCAGCTTAGAACTGGGGAGAGATGAGCAGTTCTTC. This sequence encodes CASSLELGRDEQFF.